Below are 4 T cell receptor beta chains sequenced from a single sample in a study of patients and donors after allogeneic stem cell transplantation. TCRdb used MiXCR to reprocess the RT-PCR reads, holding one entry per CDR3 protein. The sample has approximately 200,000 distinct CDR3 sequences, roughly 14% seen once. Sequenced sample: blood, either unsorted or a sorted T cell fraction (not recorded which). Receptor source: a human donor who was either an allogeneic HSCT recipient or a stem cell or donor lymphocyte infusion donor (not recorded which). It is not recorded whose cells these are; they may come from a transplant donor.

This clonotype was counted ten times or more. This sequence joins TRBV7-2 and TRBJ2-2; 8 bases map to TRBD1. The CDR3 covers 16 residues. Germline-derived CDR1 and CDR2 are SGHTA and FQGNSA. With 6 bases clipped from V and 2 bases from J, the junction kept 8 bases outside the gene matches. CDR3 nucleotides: TGTGCCAGCAGTCCCGGGGGACAGGTTAACACCGGGGAGCTGTTTTTT. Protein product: CASSPGGQVNTGELFF.

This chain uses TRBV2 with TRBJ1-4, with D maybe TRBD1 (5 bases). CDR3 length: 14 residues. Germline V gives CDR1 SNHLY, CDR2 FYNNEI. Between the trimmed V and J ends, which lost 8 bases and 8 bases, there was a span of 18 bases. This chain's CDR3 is CASGAGGVGEKLFF. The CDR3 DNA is TGTGCCAGCGGGGCGGGGGGGGTAGGAGAAAAACTGTTTTTT.

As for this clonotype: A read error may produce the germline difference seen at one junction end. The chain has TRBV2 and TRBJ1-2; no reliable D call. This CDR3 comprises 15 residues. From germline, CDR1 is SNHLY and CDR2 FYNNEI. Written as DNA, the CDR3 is TGTGCCAGCAGTAAGGGCGGGATAACTAACTATGACTACACCTTC. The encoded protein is CASSKGGITNYDYTF.

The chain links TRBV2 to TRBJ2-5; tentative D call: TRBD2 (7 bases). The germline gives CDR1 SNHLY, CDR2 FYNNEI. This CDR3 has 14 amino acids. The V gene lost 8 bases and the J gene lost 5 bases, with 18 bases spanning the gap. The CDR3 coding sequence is TGTGCCAGCGCTAATCGGGGGGCCGGGGAGACCCAGTACTTC. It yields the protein CASANRGAGETQYF.